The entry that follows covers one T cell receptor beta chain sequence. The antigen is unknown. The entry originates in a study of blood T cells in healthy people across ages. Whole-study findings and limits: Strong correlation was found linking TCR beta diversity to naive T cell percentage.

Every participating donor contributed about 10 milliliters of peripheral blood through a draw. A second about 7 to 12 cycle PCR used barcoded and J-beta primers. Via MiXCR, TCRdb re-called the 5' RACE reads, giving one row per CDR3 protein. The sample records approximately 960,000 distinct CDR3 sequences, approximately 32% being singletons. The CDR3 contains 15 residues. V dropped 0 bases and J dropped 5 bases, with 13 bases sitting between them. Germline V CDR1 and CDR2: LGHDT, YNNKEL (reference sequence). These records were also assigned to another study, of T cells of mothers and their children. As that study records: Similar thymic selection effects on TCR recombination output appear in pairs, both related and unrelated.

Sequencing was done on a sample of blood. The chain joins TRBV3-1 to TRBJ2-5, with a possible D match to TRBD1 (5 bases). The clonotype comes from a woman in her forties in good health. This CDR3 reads CASSQDEVGRETQYF. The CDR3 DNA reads TGTGCCAGCAGCCAAGATGAAGTGGGGCGCGAGACCCAGTACTTC.